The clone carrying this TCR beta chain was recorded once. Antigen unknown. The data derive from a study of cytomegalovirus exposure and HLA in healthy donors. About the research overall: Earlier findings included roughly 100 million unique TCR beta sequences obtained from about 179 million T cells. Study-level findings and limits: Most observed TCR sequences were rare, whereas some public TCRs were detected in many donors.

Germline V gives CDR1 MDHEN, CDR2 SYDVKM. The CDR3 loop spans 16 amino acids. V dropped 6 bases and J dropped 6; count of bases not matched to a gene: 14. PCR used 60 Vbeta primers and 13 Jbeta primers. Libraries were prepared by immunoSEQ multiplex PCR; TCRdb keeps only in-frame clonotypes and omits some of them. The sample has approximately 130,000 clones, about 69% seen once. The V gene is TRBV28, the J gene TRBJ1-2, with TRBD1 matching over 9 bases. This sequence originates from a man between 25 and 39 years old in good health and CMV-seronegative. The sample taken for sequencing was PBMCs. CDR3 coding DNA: TGTGCCAGCAGCCTAGGGGGGACAGGGCGAAACCATGGCTACACCTTC. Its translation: CASSLGGTGRNHGYTF.